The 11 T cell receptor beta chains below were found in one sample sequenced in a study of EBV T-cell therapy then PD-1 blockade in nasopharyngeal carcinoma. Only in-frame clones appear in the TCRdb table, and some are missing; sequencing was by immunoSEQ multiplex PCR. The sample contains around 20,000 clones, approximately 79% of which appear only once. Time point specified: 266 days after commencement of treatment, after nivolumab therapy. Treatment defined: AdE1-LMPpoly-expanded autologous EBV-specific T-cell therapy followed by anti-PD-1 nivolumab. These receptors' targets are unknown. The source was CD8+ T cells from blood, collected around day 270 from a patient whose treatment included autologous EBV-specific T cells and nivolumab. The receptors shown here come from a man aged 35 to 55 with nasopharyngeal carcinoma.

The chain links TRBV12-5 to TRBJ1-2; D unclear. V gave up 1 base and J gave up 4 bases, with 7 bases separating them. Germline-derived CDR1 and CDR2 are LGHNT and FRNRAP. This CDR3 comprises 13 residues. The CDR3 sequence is CASGLGSFYGYTF. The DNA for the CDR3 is TGTGCTAGTGGTTTGGGAAGTTTCTATGGCTACACCTTC.

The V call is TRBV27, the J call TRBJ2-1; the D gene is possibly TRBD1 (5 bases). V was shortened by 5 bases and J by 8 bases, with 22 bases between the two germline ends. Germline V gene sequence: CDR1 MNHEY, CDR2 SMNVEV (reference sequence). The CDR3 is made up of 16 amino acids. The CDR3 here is CASSPVRAAFEYEQFF. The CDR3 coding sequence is TGTGCCAGCAGTCCCGTCAGGGCGGCGTTCGAGTATGAGCAGTTCTTC.

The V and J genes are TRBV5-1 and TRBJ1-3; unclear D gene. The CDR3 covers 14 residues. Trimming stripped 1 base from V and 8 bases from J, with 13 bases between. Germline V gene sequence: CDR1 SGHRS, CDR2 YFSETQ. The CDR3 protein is CASSLNTDRDTIYF. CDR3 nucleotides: TGCGCCAGCAGCTTGAATACCGACCGGGACACCATATATTTT. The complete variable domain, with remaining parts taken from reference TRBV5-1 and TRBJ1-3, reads KAGVTQTPRYLIKTRGQQVTLSCSPISGHRSVSWYQQTPGQGLQFLFEYFSETQRNKGNFPGRFSGRQFSNSRSEMNVSTLELGDSALYLCASSLNTDRDTIYFGEGSWLTVV.

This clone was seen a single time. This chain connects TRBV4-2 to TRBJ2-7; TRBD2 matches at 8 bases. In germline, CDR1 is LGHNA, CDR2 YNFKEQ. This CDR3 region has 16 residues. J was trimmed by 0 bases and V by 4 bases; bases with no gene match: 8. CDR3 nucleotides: TGTGCCAGCAGCCTCCCCGCGGGGGGCAGCTCCTACGAGCAGTACTTC. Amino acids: CASSLPAGGSSYEQYF.

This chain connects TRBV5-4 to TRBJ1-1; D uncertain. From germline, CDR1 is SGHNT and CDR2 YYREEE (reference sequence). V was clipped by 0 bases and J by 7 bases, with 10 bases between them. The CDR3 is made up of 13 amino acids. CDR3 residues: CASSLAENLEAFF. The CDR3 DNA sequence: TGTGCCAGCAGCTTGGCAGAGAATCTTGAAGCTTTCTTT.

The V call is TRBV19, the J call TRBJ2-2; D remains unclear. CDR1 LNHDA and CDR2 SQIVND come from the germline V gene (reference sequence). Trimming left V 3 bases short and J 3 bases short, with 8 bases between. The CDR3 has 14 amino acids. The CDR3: CASSIRQHTGELFF. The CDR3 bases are TGTGCCAGTAGTATCCGGCAGCACACCGGGGAGCTGTTTTTT.

The CDR3 reads CASSGTAYEQYF. In DNA, the CDR3 is TGTGCCAGCAGCGGCACCGCCTACGAGCAGTACTTC. The chain recombines TRBV5-4 with TRBJ2-7; D is unresolved. The V and J ends lost 4 bases and 2 bases respectively, with 7 bases between them. Germline-derived CDR1 and CDR2 are SGHNT and YYREEE (reference sequence). The CDR3 runs to 12 residues.

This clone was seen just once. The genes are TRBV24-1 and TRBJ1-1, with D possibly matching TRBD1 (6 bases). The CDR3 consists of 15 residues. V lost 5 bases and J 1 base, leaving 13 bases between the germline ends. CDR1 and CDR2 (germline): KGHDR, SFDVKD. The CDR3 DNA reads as TGTGCCACCAGTGTCCCCGACAGGCGGAACACTGAAGCTTTCTTT. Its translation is CATSVPDRRNTEAFF.

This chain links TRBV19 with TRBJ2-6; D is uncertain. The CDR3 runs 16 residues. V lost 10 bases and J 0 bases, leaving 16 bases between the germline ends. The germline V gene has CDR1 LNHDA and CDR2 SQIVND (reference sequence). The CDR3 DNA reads TGTGCCACGTTCACGGGCCTCCACTCTGGGGCCAACGTCCTGACTTTC. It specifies CATFTGLHSGANVLTF.

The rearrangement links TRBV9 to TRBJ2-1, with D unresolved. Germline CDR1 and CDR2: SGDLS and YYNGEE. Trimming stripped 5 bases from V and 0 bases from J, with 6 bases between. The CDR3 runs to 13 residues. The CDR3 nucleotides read TGTGCCAGCAGTGCTAGCTCCTACAATGAGCAGTTCTTC. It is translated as CASSASSYNEQFF.

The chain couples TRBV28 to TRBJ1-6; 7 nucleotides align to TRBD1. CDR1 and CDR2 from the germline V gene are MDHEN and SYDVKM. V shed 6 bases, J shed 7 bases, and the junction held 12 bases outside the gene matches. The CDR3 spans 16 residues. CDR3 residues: CASSPLSGTENSPLHF. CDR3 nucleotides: TGTGCCAGCAGCCCCCTCTCCGGGACAGAAAATTCACCCCTCCACTTT.